These T cell receptor beta chains were read from a single sample in a study of PD-L1 blockade in urothelial cancer. Profiled with immunoSEQ multiplex PCR; TCRdb holds only in-frame clones, not every one. The table lists nearly 45,000 clones, roughly four fifths of them singletons. The starting material was PBMCs, obtained around atezolizumab (anti-PD-L1) treatment. The receptor source for this set is a man in his sixties with urothelial cancer. Each CDR3 is given with its conserved first and last residue. The D gene is left open where the match is weak. Clone size, where shown, is once, few, many, or a class for clones that have expanded.

>TRBJ2-2|TRBV11-3|TRBD1|-
TGTGCCAGCAGTGGGGACAGGGCCGGGGAGCTGTTTTTT
CASSGDRAGELFF
>TRBJ1-1|TRBV10-1|-|once
TGCGCCAGCAGTGAGGGCGGGTTGAACACTGAAGCTTTCTTT
CASSEGGLNTEAFF
>TRBJ1-2|TRBV6-1|-|-
TGTGCCAGCAGTGAAGGAACGGGAGCTAACTATGGCTACACCTTC
CASSEGTGANYGYTF
>TRBJ2-7|TRBV19|TRBD1|-
TGTGCCAGTAGCAGGACAGGGGGCGGGGACTCCTACGAGCAGTACTTC
CASSRTGGGDSYEQYF
>TRBJ2-3|TRBV28|TRBD2|-
TGTGCCAGCAGGACTAGCGGGGGGAACGCAGATACGCAGTATTTT
CASRTSGGNADTQYF
>TRBJ1-2|TRBV7-9|-|-
TGTGCCAGCAGCCCCCAGCCAGGGCAATATGGCTACACCTTC
CASSPQPGQYGYTF
>TRBJ2-3|TRBV28|TRBD2|-
TGTGCCAGCAGTTTAACGGCTAGCGGGGCTATACGGGCGCAGTATTTT
CASSLTASGAIRAQYF
>TRBJ2-5|TRBV6-5|TRBD2|-
TGTGCCAGCAGTTCTAGCGGGGTTCTTGGGACCCAGTACTTC
CASSSSGVLGTQYF
>TRBJ2-7|TRBV28|TRBD1|-
TGTGCCAGCAGCCTACAGGGGGGCAGCCTCCGTTACTACGAGCAGTACTTC
CASSLQGGSLRYYEQYF
>TRBJ1-3|TRBV19|-|once
TGTGCCAGTAGTATGAGTGGGGCTTCTGGAAACACCATATATTTT
CASSMSGASGNTIYF
>TRBJ2-6|TRBV5-1|-|few
TGCGCCAGCAGCTTGATGGGAGTCTCTGGGGCCAACGTCCTGACTTTC
CASSLMGVSGANVLTF
>TRBJ1-3|TRBV7-2|TRBD1|-
TGTGCCAGCAGCTATGGGACAGGGAAAGGAAACACCATATATTTT
CASSYGTGKGNTIYF
>TRBJ2-7|TRBV5-1|-|once
TGCGCCAGCAGCTTGCGAGGACAGGGGGACCTAGCGGGAGGCTTAACCCTCTACGAGCAGTACTTC
CASSLRGQGDLAGGLTLYEQYF
>TRBJ2-1|TRBV27|-|-
TGTGCCAGCAGTCCCGATGGGGGCATCTCCTACAATGAGCAGTTCTTC
CASSPDGGISYNEQFF
>TRBJ2-5|TRBV6-1|TRBD2|-
TGTGCCAGCAGTGCCTTTAGCGGGGGCTACCAAGAGACCCAGTACTTC
CASSAFSGGYQETQYF
>TRBJ2-7|TRBV6-5|-|-
TGTGCCAGCAGTTCAGGGGAAGGGTCCTACGAGCAGTACTTC
CASSSGEGSYEQYF
>TRBJ2-5|TRBV15|TRBD1|-
TGTGCCACCAGGAGGGACAGGGGGCGCGAGGCGACCCAGTACTTC
CATRRDRGREATQYF
>TRBJ2-7|TRBV5-6|-|-
TGTGCCAGCAGCTTGTCTCTCAGGGAAGAGCAGTACTTC
CASSLSLREEQYF
>TRBJ2-7|TRBV19|TRBD1|-
TGTGCCAGCACCTCCGGGACAGTCGGATCAGAGCAGTACTTC
CASTSGTVGSEQYF
>TRBJ2-5|TRBV29-1|TRBD1|-
TGCAGCGCTAAAGACAGGGCGGTAGGCCAAGAGACCCAGTACTTC
CSAKDRAVGQETQYF
>TRBJ2-2|TRBV29-1|TRBD2|-
TGCAGCGTTCGGACTAGCGGGAACACCGGGGAGCTGTTTTTT
CSVRTSGNTGELFF
>TRBJ2-7|TRBV18|TRBD2|-
TGTGCCAGCTCACCACCTCGAACTAGCGGCTCCTACGAGCAGTACTTC
CASSPPRTSGSYEQYF
>TRBJ1-2|TRBV7-2|-|-
TGTGCCAGCAGCCCAGCGGGAATGCGGGGCTACACCTTC
CASSPAGMRGYTF
>TRBJ2-1|TRBV2|-|-
TGTGCCAGCACCGAAATAAACCTAAATGAGCAGTTCTTC
CASTEINLNEQFF
>TRBJ2-1|TRBV11-2|TRBD2|-
TGTGCCAGCAGCTTCTTGTCCCCTGGGACTAGCGGGAGAGATGAGCAGTTCTTC
CASSFLSPGTSGRDEQFF
>TRBJ1-2|TRBV2|TRBD1|few
TGTGCCAGCTTTGCGGGAGTAGGGACAGGGCAAGGCTACACCTTC
CASFAGVGTGQGYTF
>TRBJ2-1|TRBV28|TRBD2|-
TGTGCCAGCAGCCACAGCGGGAGGGCCAACAATGAGCAGTTCTTC
CASSHSGRANNEQFF
>TRBJ2-3|TRBV11-2|-|few
TGTGCCAGCAGCGGAACTAGGGATCGGGTCACAGATACGCAGTATTTT
CASSGTRDRVTDTQYF
>TRBJ2-7|TRBV28|-|-
TGTGCCAGCAGCTCCCCACTCGCCTCCTACGAGCAGTACTTC
CASSSPLASYEQYF
>TRBJ1-2|TRBV5-4|TRBD1|-
TGTGCCAGCAGCTTAGGCCAGGGGGCACCTTCTAACTATGGCTACACCTTC
CASSLGQGAPSNYGYTF
>TRBJ2-3|TRBV12-5|-|-
TGTGCTAGTGGTTTGGGGGGCGCAGATACGCAGTATTTT
CASGLGGADTQYF
>TRBJ2-1|TRBV28|-|once
TGTGCCAGCAGCCCTGTTTTCGGGAGCTCCTACAATGAGCAGTTCTTC
CASSPVFGSSYNEQFF
>TRBJ2-7|TRBV18|TRBD1|once
TGTGCCACCTCACCGGGACAGACCTACGAGCAGTACTTC
CATSPGQTYEQYF
>TRBJ2-7|TRBV7-9|TRBD2|-
TGTGCCAGCAGCTTAGAGGGTAGCGGGAAGGTTGAGCAGTACTTC
CASSLEGSGKVEQYF
>TRBJ2-7|TRBV28|-|-
TGTGCCAGCAGCATAGACCCGAACAGTTACGAGCAGTACTTC
CASSIDPNSYEQYF
>TRBJ2-5|TRBV4-2|-|-
TGTGCCAGCAGCCAAGATCTGAGGAAAGAGACCCAGTACTTC
CASSQDLRKETQYF
>TRBJ2-3|TRBV10-3|TRBD2|-
TGTGCCATCAGTGAGTCGATGGGACTAGCGATTCAAGATACGCAGTATTTT
CAISESMGLAIQDTQYF
>TRBJ2-7|TRBV29-1|TRBD2|once
TGCAGCGTTAAAGCGGGACTAGGGGACTACGAGCAGTACTTC
CSVKAGLGDYEQYF
>TRBJ1-4|TRBV28|TRBD1|-
TGTGCCAGCAGTGGGGGACAGTCTCCCCCAAAACTGTTTTTT
CASSGGQSPPKLFF
>TRBJ1-2|TRBV19|TRBD1|-
TGTGCCAGTAGTAACACCGCAGGGGGCCTTGGCTACACCTTC
CASSNTAGGLGYTF
>TRBJ1-1|TRBV6-1|TRBD1|-
TGTGCCAGCAGCAAAGGACAGGGAAACACTGAAGCTTTCTTT
CASSKGQGNTEAFF
>TRBJ1-1|TRBV29-1|-|once
TGCAGCGTTGGAGGGTATCGCACTGAAGCTTTCTTT
CSVGGYRTEAFF
>TRBJ2-1|TRBV7-8|TRBD2|once
TGTGCCAGCAGCTTAGAGGGCGGGAGAGGTAATGAGCAGTTCTTC
CASSLEGGRGNEQFF
>TRBJ2-3|TRBV5-1|-|-
TGCGCCAGCAGCTTTGGGGGGGCGACAGATACGCAGTATTTT
CASSFGGATDTQYF
>TRBJ2-3|TRBV7-9|TRBD1|-
TGTGCCAGCAGCTCAAGGGGGCCAGATACGCAGTATTTT
CASSSRGPDTQYF
>TRBJ2-1|TRBV19|TRBD2|-
TGTGCCAGTAGTATAGGTAGCGGGATCACTGAGCAGTTCTTC
CASSIGSGITEQFF
>TRBJ2-1|TRBV5-1|TRBD2|-
TGCGCCAGCAGCTTAGGAGGGAGGGCCGGGAATGAGCAGTTCTTC
CASSLGGRAGNEQFF
>TRBJ1-1|TRBV19|-|-
TGTGCCAGTAGTGCGCAGGGGTTATGGAACACTGAAGCTTTCTTT
CASSAQGLWNTEAFF
>TRBJ1-6|TRBV7-9|TRBD1|-
TGTGCCAGCAGCTCCGGGACAGGGGTCTATAATTCACCCCTCCACTTT
CASSSGTGVYNSPLHF
>TRBJ2-6|TRBV6-1|-|-
TGTGCCAGCAGTGTTAGAGGTGCTGGGGCCAACGTCCTGACTTTC
CASSVRGAGANVLTF
>TRBJ2-5|TRBV15|-|-
TGTGCCACCAGCAGAGTACACGGGAAAGAGACCCAGTACTTC
CATSRVHGKETQYF
>TRBJ1-1|TRBV11-3|-|-
TGTGCCAGCAGCTCAGGGGTCCACACTGAAGCTTTCTTT
CASSSGVHTEAFF
>TRBJ2-3|TRBV14|-|-
TGTGCCAGCAGCCAACTAGCTAGCACAGATACGCAGTATTTT
CASSQLASTDTQYF
>TRBJ2-1|TRBV7-2|TRBD1|-
TGTGCCAGCAGCGCAGTATCCGTATCACAGGGGCGTTACAATGAGCAGTTCTTC
CASSAVSVSQGRYNEQFF
>TRBJ1-4|TRBV5-5|-|-
TGTGCCAGCAGCGGAGGGGTGGGGGACCCCTCAACTAATGAAAAACTGTTTTTT
CASSGGVGDPSTNEKLFF
>TRBJ2-1|TRBV5-1|-|-
TGCGCCAGCAGTGGGGGGGCGAGCTCCTACAATGAGCAGTTCTTC
CASSGGASSYNEQFF
>TRBJ2-3|TRBV7-9|-|-
TGTGCCAGCAGCAAAGTTAGCGGCCTGAGCACAGATACGCAGTATTTT
CASSKVSGLSTDTQYF
>TRBJ1-5|TRBV5-1|-|-
TGCGCCAGCAGTGATCCAGGGAGCAATCAGCCCCAGCATTTT
CASSDPGSNQPQHF
>TRBJ1-5|TRBV18|-|-
TGTGCCAGCTCGCCCAGGGGAAGTACTCAGCCCCAGCATTTT
CASSPRGSTQPQHF
>TRBJ1-4|TRBV13|TRBD1|-
TGTGCCAGCAGCTTCGGAGGGGGCGGAAGAGCTAATGAAAAACTGTTTTTT
CASSFGGGGRANEKLFF